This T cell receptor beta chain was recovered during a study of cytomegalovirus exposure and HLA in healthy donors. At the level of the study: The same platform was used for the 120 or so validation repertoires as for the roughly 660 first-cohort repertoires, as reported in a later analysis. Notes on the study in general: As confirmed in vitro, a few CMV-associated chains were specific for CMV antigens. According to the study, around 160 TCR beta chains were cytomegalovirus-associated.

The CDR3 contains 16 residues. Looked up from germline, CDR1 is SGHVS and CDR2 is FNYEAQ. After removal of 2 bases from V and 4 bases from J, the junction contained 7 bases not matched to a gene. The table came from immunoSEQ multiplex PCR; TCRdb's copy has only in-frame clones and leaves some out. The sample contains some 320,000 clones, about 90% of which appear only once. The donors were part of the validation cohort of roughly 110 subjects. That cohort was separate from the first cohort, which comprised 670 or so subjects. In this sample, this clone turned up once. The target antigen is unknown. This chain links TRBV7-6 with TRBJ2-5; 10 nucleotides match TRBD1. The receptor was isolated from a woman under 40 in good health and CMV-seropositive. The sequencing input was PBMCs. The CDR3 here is CASSLRGRTGGETQYF. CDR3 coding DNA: TGTGCCAGCAGCTTAAGAGGCCGGACAGGGGGAGAGACCCAGTACTTC.